This record covers a single TCR beta chain. No antigen is known for it. The entry originates in a study of cytomegalovirus exposure and HLA in healthy donors. Findings and limits, study-wide: On later analysis, the bulk of CMV-associated TCR beta chains appeared to be HLA-restricted.

Nominally healthy donors provided the samples, though records likely missed some immune exposures. The PCR ran on 60 Vbeta and 13 Jbeta primers. Sequencing used immunoSEQ multiplex PCR; TCRdb keeps in-frame clones, though not all of them. Its table lists about 99,000 clones. The clonotype was recovered from a man aged 40-55 years in good health and CMV-seronegative. Material for sequencing was PBMCs.

CDR3 nucleotide sequence: TGCGCCAGCAGCTCAATGACAGGGAACACTGAAGCTTTCTTT. Its protein is CASSSMTGNTEAFF. The chain uses TRBV5-1 and TRBJ1-1, with a weak D call TRBD1 (6 bases). V was shortened by 3 bases and J by 1 base, with 10 bases between the two germline ends. The CDR3 runs 14 residues. In germline, CDR1 is SGHRS, CDR2 YFSETQ.